This T cell receptor beta chain originates from a study of blood T cell repertoires in COVID-19. Generated by immunoSEQ multiplex PCR, the TCRdb table keeps only in-frame clones and is missing some. The sample has a few hundred thousand clones; around 91% are singletons. Germline V lookup: CDR1 MNHNY, CDR2 SVGAGI (reference sequence). This CDR3 has 13 amino acids. The germline V and J ends were trimmed by 6 bases and 5 bases, with 12 bases remaining between them. The TCR was taken from a woman aged 60-75 years with acute or convalescent COVID-19. Source material: peripheral blood. V is TRBV6-6 and J is TRBJ2-3; D perhaps matches TRBD2 (6 bases). CDR3 residues: CASRGGSGDTQYF. The CDR3 DNA sequence: TGTGCCAGCAGAGGAGGGAGCGGAGATACGCAGTATTTT.